This T cell receptor beta chain originates from a study of blood T cell repertoires in COVID-19. About the study: The United States, Italy and Spain were the sources of the acute and convalescent COVID-19 samples. Sources were T cells, B-cell-depleted T cells, or PBMCs; the material itself was cDNA or gDNA.

Patients of the Seattle cohort, enrolled during active infection, were followed longitudinally. Original analysis: Amplification from reference gene primers served as the basis for estimated nucleated cell counts. Clones were sequenced by immunoSEQ multiplex PCR, and TCRdb holds only the in-frame ones, with some missing. That table is the source of V, J and clone size, and D and trimming were worked out from the DNA. Of about 97,000 clones listed, 88% are singletons. Germline V gene sequence: CDR1 SNHLY, CDR2 FYNNEI. The CDR3 is 14 amino acids. V was clipped by 7 bases and J by 2 bases; unmatched bases: 5.

The V gene is TRBV2, the J gene TRBJ2-3; 8 positions agree with TRBD2. Sequencing used peripheral blood. The source is a man aged 45-65 years with COVID-19, enrolled during active disease. CDR3 nucleotides: TGTGCCAGCAACGGCGGGGGGCTCACAGATACGCAGTATTTT. Translating it yields CASNGGGLTDTQYF.